One and the same sample provided the 21 T cell receptor beta chains below, sequenced in a study of a mutant IDH1 vaccine in newly diagnosed glioma. Time point in this sample: baseline, week 1 (first vaccination visit). The treatment: pre-vaccination baseline after standard-of-care therapy. Sequenced by immunoSEQ multiplex PCR; TCRdb stores in-frame clones only, minus some. The sample yields tens of thousands of clones, over 60% seen once. Here the sequenced sample was PBMCs, taken from a glioma patient treated with radiotherapy, temozolomide or both. The receptors here all came from a woman between 35 and 50 years old with glioma.

The chain couples TRBV2 to TRBJ2-5; tentative D call: TRBD2 (6 bases). The V and J ends lost 8 bases and 4 bases respectively, with 11 bases between them. The CDR3 has 12 amino acids. Germline CDR1 SNHLY, CDR2 FYNNEI. Here the CDR3 reads CASAREVETQYF. The CDR3 bases are TGTGCCAGCGCCAGGGAGGTAGAGACCCAGTACTTC.

The rearrangement uses TRBV18 and TRBJ2-7; D may match TRBD1 or TRBD2 (7 bases each). The CDR3 extends over 15 amino acids. Between the trimmed V and J ends, which lost 4 bases and 6 bases, there was a span of 19 bases. Germline V lookup: CDR1 KGHSH, CDR2 LQKENI. CDR3 residues: CASSHSRQGGAEQYF. The CDR3 DNA sequence: TGTGCCAGCTCACACTCAAGGCAGGGGGGGGCCGAGCAGTACTTC.

The J gene is TRBJ1-6, the V gene TRBV2; no reliable D call. Per the germline V gene, CDR1 is SNHLY and CDR2 is FYNNEI. The CDR3 totals 14 residues. The V gene lost 9 bases and the J gene lost 6 bases, with 15 bases spanning the gap. The CDR3 region has the DNA TGTGCCAGTGATATCCCGTATCTTAATTCACCCCTCCACTTT. Protein: CASDIPYLNSPLHF.

The chain joins TRBV4-1 to TRBJ1-6; the D gene is possibly TRBD1 (6 bases). The CDR3 spans 13 residues. Germline CDR1 and CDR2: MGHRA and YSYEKL. V lost 10 bases to trimming and J lost 4 bases, with 11 bases between them. The CDR3 region has the DNA TGCGCCACCGGGACACCATATAATTCACCCCTCCACTTT. This translates into CATGTPYNSPLHF.

The V gene is TRBV9, the J gene TRBJ2-3; 7 bases are a match to TRBD2. The V gene end was trimmed by 0 bases and the J gene end by 3 bases; junction bases not matched to a gene: 4. CDR3 length: 15 amino acids. Germline CDR1 SGDLS, CDR2 YYNGEE. CDR3 loop: CASSVGLAETDTQYF. In DNA form, the CDR3 reads TGTGCCAGCAGCGTAGGGCTAGCGGAAACAGATACGCAGTATTTT.

The V call is TRBV2, the J call TRBJ1-2; D remains unclear. Germline V gives CDR1 SNHLY, CDR2 FYNNEI. There are 12 residues in the CDR3. V was clipped by 7 bases and J by 6 bases, with 12 bases between them. CDR3: CASNLVLDGYTF. For the CDR3, the DNA is TGTGCCAGCAATTTGGTTTTGGATGGCTACACCTTC.

The genes are TRBV7-2 and TRBJ1-2; 8 bases map to TRBD1. The length of the CDR3 is 14 residues. The J segment lost 6 bases and the V segment lost 3 bases, leaving 6 bases of the junction unmatched. CDR1 and CDR2 from the germline V gene are SGHTA and FQGNSA. In DNA form, the CDR3 reads TGTGCCAGCAGCTTTTTCGGCAGGGGGCATGGCTACACCTTC. Protein product: CASSFFGRGHGYTF.

The chain has TRBV27 and TRBJ2-3; 11 bases are shared with TRBD2. The CDR3 extends over 17 amino acids. Germline values: CDR1 MNHEY, CDR2 SMNVEV (reference sequence). Trimming cost V 5 bases and J 3 bases; bases outside gene matches: 10. Here the CDR3 reads CASSRAGTSGTTDTQYF. CDR3 coding DNA: TGTGCCAGCAGTAGGGCCGGGACTAGCGGAACTACAGATACGCAGTATTTT.

J is TRBJ1-1 and V is TRBV2; no definite D call. V gave up 6 bases and J gave up 1 base, with 6 bases separating them. The length of the CDR3 is 12 residues. Germline CDR1 is SNHLY and CDR2 is FYNNEI. The CDR3 nucleotides read TGTGCCAGCAGGTCTGGGAACACTGAAGCTTTCTTT. Translated: CASRSGNTEAFF.

The rearrangement joins TRBV10-3 to TRBJ1-4, with 9 bases aligning to TRBD1. Germline V lookup: CDR1 ENHRY, CDR2 SYGVKD. With V trimmed by 11 bases and J by 5 bases, 15 bases remained unmatched. This CDR3 has 16 amino acids. The CDR3 coding sequence is TGTGCCTTACGCTCCGGGACAGGGAGGGGGAATGAAAAACTGTTTTTT. Its translation: CALRSGTGRGNEKLFF.

In DNA form, the CDR3 reads TGTGCCTGGAGTGTACGAATGGTGGGCTCGGCCTACGAGCAGTACTTC. It encodes CAWSVRMVGSAYEQYF. The V gene is TRBV30, the J gene TRBJ2-7; D is undetermined. Between the trimmed V and J ends, which lost 0 bases and 2 bases, there was a span of 17 bases. Looked up from germline, CDR1 is GTSNPN and CDR2 is SVGIG (reference sequence). The CDR3 extends over 16 amino acids.

CDR3 DNA sequence: TGTGCCAGCAGTTACTCGGCCCTCCCCACAGATACGCAGTATTTT. It is translated as CASSYSALPTDTQYF. The chain recombines TRBV6-5 with TRBJ2-3; D not resolved. This CDR3 spans 15 amino acids. The ends were cut back, 0 bases at V and 2 bases at J, with 9 bases in the middle. From germline, CDR1 is MNHEY and CDR2 SVGAGI.

This clone came up once. This chain uses TRBV19 with TRBJ2-3; 13 bases match TRBD2. This CDR3 is built from 18 residues. Germline V CDR1 and CDR2: LNHDA, SQIVND (reference sequence). V shed 5 bases and J 4 bases; nucleotides not matched to a gene: 12. The CDR3 here is CASSDPRTSGGAPDTQYF. The CDR3 DNA follows: TGTGCCAGTAGTGACCCTCGTACTAGCGGGGGGGCCCCAGATACGCAGTATTTT.

In DNA, the CDR3 is TGTGCCAGCACGTTGGACACTGGGGGAGAGACCCAGTACTTC. Its translation is CASTLDTGGETQYF. The chain couples TRBV2 to TRBJ2-5, with D possibly being TRBD1 or TRBD2 (5 bases each). The CDR3 is made up of 14 amino acids. Trimming took off 7 bases at V and 4 bases at J, with 16 bases between the two ends. Germline CDR1 and CDR2: SNHLY and FYNNEI.

This chain uses TRBV4-1 with TRBJ1-1; D not resolved. The CDR3 length is 13 residues. Germline V CDR1 and CDR2: MGHRA, YSYEKL. The ends were cut back, 3 bases at V and 4 bases at J, with 9 bases in the middle. CDR3 DNA sequence: TGCGCCAGCAGCCACGGTCGGGGCACTGAAGCTTTCTTT. Translated, it gives CASSHGRGTEAFF.

The table lists this clone with a count of one. V gene TRBV9 combines with J gene TRBJ2-1; weak D call: TRBD1 (6 bases). V gave up 0 bases and J gave up 9 bases, with 13 bases separating them. This CDR3 spans 14 amino acids. The V gene's germline CDR1 is SGDLS and CDR2 YYNGEE. The CDR3 sequence is CASSVVRQAGEQFF. In DNA form, the CDR3 reads TGTGCCAGCAGCGTAGTCAGACAGGCGGGTGAGCAGTTCTTC.

The V gene is TRBV7-2, the J gene TRBJ1-6; 10 bases fit TRBD1. J lost 9 bases, V lost 5 bases, and 7 bases had no gene match. This CDR3 has 15 residues. From germline, CDR1 is SGHTA and CDR2 FQGNSA. The CDR3 DNA reads as TGTGCCAGCAGCCCACGTGGGACAGGGGTTTCACCCCTCCACTTT. Amino acids: CASSPRGTGVSPLHF.

The chain combines TRBV6-6 with TRBJ1-5; D not resolved. CDR3 length: 15 residues. Germline V gene sequence: CDR1 MNHNY, CDR2 SVGAGI (reference sequence). V gave up 4 bases and J gave up 0 bases, with 10 bases separating them. CDR3 sequence reads: CASSSVSYSNQPQHF. In DNA, the CDR3 is TGTGCCAGCAGTTCCGTTTCCTATAGCAATCAGCCCCAGCATTTT.

The CDR3 here is CASSTPYEQYF. The DNA for the CDR3 is TGTGCCAGCAGTACCCCTTACGAGCAGTACTTC. The chain is built from TRBV2 and TRBJ2-7; D gene uncertain. CDR3 length equals 11 residues. In germline, CDR1 is SNHLY, CDR2 FYNNEI. Trimming cost V 5 bases and J 4 bases, with 6 bases left between them.

This clone was picked up a small number of times. The chain combines TRBV2 with TRBJ1-2; no clear D gene. V shed 7 bases and J shed 2 bases, with 11 bases lying between them. Germline V CDR1 and CDR2: SNHLY, FYNNEI. The CDR3 contains 13 residues. The CDR3 loop is CASTATLNYGYTF. The CDR3 DNA sequence: TGTGCCAGCACCGCGACACTAAACTATGGCTACACCTTC.

This clone showed up just a few times. This chain connects TRBV10-3 to TRBJ1-1; no reliable D call. The germline V and J ends were trimmed by 3 bases and 1 base, with 12 bases remaining between them. CDR1 and CDR2 from the germline V gene are ENHRY and SYGVKD. The CDR3 is 15 residues long. CDR3: CAISDYSRRNTEAFF. CDR3 sequence (DNA): TGTGCCATCAGTGATTACAGCCGTAGGAACACTGAAGCTTTCTTT.